Below are 20 T cell receptor beta chains sequenced from a single sample in a study of cytomegalovirus exposure and HLA in healthy donors. PCR employed 60 Vbeta and 13 Jbeta primers. Generated by immunoSEQ multiplex PCR, the TCRdb table keeps only in-frame clones and is missing some. The data hold roughly 240,000 clones, with 82% observed a single time. The specimen sequenced was PBMCs. The receptors were sampled from a woman aged 40 to 55 in good health and CMV-seropositive.

This chain uses TRBV5-1 with TRBJ2-7; TRBD2 is a possible D gene (5 bases). Germline lookup yields CDR1 SGHRS and CDR2 YFSETQ. The CDR3 is 14 residues long. V was pared by 2 bases and J by 2 bases, with 11 bases between. Here the CDR3 DNA reads TGCGCCAGCAGCTTCGGCGGGTCTACCTACGAGCAGTACTTC. It specifies CASSFGGSTYEQYF. Together with reference TRBV5-1 and TRBJ2-7, the CDR3 gives the full variable domain: KAGVTQTPRYLIKTRGQQVTLSCSPISGHRSVSWYQQTPGQGLQFLFEYFSETQRNKGNFPGRFSGRQFSNSRSEMNVSTLELGDSALYLCASSFGGSTYEQYFGPGTRLTVT.

The genes are TRBV4-3 and TRBJ1-1; TRBD1 matches 7 bases. Unmatched junction bases numbered 6, after V lost 4 bases and J lost 7 bases. Germline V lookup: CDR1 LGHNA, CDR2 YSLEER. The CDR3 loop spans 13 amino acids. CDR3 in DNA: TGCGCCAGCAGCCCCCGGACAGGATATGAAGCTTTCTTT. Amino acids: CASSPRTGYEAFF.

This chain uses TRBV19 with TRBJ1-5; 9 bases agree with TRBD1. The trim removed 5 bases at V and 0 bases at J, leaving 11 bases unmatched. Germline loops: CDR1 LNHDA, CDR2 SQIVND (reference sequence). This CDR3 region has 18 residues. The CDR3 DNA reads as TGTGCCAGTAGTTCACAGGGGGCCAGAGGGTATAGCAATCAGCCCCAGCATTTT. Its translation is CASSSQGARGYSNQPQHF.

This rearrangement joins TRBV7-9 to TRBJ2-4, with TRBD1 identical over 9 bases. CDR1 and CDR2 from the germline V gene are SEHNR and FQNEAQ (reference sequence). Trimming removed 4 bases from V and 6 bases from J; junction bases left unmatched: 7. This CDR3 is 15 amino acids long. Here the CDR3 reads CASSSGQGRINIQYF. The CDR3 DNA reads TGTGCCAGCAGCTCGGGACAGGGAAGGATAAACATTCAGTACTTC.

This clone was counted a few times. The J gene is TRBJ1-2, the V gene TRBV6-5; D remains unclear. The length of the CDR3 is 13 residues. From germline, CDR1 is MNHEY and CDR2 SVGAGI. V was trimmed by 8 bases and J by 4 bases, leaving 14 bases between them. DNA of the CDR3: TGTGCCAGCGGCGGGCCAGCGGGCTATGGCTACACCTTC. Translated: CASGGPAGYGYTF.

This chain joins TRBV30 and TRBJ1-2; D unresolved. CDR3 length: 15 residues. Germline loops: CDR1 GTSNPN, CDR2 SVGIG (reference sequence). V gave up 1 base and J gave up 6 bases, with 18 bases separating them. The CDR3 region is CAWSAPTGEEDGYTF. The CDR3 DNA sequence: TGTGCCTGGAGTGCCCCAACCGGGGAGGAGGATGGCTACACCTTC.

Turning to this clone: The junction differs from germline at one of its ends, possibly a read error. The chain has TRBV7-9 and TRBJ2-3, with unresolved D. Germline lookup yields CDR1 SEHNR and CDR2 FQNEAQ (reference sequence). The CDR3 is made up of 15 amino acids. CDR3 protein: CSSSLFQTSTDTQYF. The CDR3 DNA sequence: TGTTCCAGCAGCTTATTTCAGACTAGCACAGATACGCAGTATTTT.

The chain uses TRBV6-1 and TRBJ2-7; 11 bases fit TRBD2. After removal of 2 bases from V and 7 bases from J, the junction contained 1 base not matched to a gene. Germline assignment: CDR1 MNHNS and CDR2 SASEGT. The CDR3 has 13 amino acids. As DNA, the CDR3 is TGTGCCAGCAGTGAACTAGCGGGAGGAGAGCAGTACTTC. Translating gives CASSELAGGEQYF.

J is TRBJ1-2 and V is TRBV6-5; 10 bases agree with TRBD1. Germline CDR1 and CDR2: MNHEY and SVGAGI. V dropped 2 bases and J dropped 4; count of bases not matched to a gene: 4. The CDR3 is 15 amino acids. The CDR3, as DNA: TGTGCCAGCAGTTACCAGGACAGGGGGTCCTATGGCTACACCTTC. Translation: CASSYQDRGSYGYTF.

This clone was observed a handful of times. This sequence joins TRBV7-2 and TRBJ1-1; perhaps TRBD1 as D (5 bases). Looked up from germline, CDR1 is SGHTA and CDR2 is FQGNSA. The length of the CDR3 is 14 residues. Trimming left V 5 bases short and J 4 bases short, with 14 bases between. The CDR3 region is CASSHSGRGTEAFF. The CDR3 DNA follows: TGTGCCAGCAGCCACTCGGGGAGGGGCACTGAAGCTTTCTTT.

The CDR3 is CASSGQEKRLPTDTQYF. The CDR3 DNA reads as TGTGCCAGCAGTGGGCAGGAAAAGCGGCTACCCACAGATACGCAGTATTTT. This sequence joins TRBV2 and TRBJ2-3, with a tentative D call TRBD2 (5 bases). Germline V CDR1 and CDR2: SNHLY, FYNNEI. The CDR3 loop spans 17 amino acids. V was clipped by 4 bases and J by 2 bases, with 19 bases between them.

The rearrangement links TRBV2 to TRBJ1-3; D uncertain. V lost 3 bases, J lost 4 bases, and 7 bases lay in between. Germline-derived CDR1 and CDR2 are SNHLY and FYNNEI. The CDR3 has 13 residues. The CDR3 loop reads CASSESRGNTIYF. In nucleotides, the CDR3 is TGTGCCAGCAGTGAGAGTAGAGGAAACACCATATATTTT.

J is TRBJ1-3 and V is TRBV19, with 7 nucleotides matching TRBD1. CDR3 length: 16 residues. Looked up from germline, CDR1 is LNHDA and CDR2 is SQIVND (reference sequence). With 5 bases clipped from V and 0 bases from J, the junction kept 7 bases outside the gene matches. The CDR3 coding sequence is TGTGCCAGTAGTGCCATTGGACAGGCCTCTGGAAACACCATATATTTT. It is translated as CASSAIGQASGNTIYF.

This chain links TRBV6-5 with TRBJ1-4; TRBD1 aligns across 7 bases. This CDR3 is built from 16 residues. The ends lost 2 bases at V and 7 bases at J; junction bases unmatched: 10. Germline V gene lookup returns CDR1 MNHEY and CDR2 SVGAGI. This CDR3 reads CASSYKTGRRSEKLFF. In DNA form, the CDR3 reads TGTGCCAGCAGTTACAAGACAGGGAGGAGGAGTGAAAAACTGTTTTTT.

The count of this clone is one. This chain connects TRBV7-9 to TRBJ2-5; TRBD2 matches 14 bases. This CDR3 comprises 18 residues. CDR1 is SEHNR, CDR2 FQNEAQ, per germline (reference sequence). Trimming took 6 bases from V and 1 from J; bases not matched to a gene: 10. CDR3 DNA sequence: TGTGCCAGCAGTCTTGGGGAGACTAGCGGGGGGGCCCAAGAGACCCAGTACTTC. Translated, it gives CASSLGETSGGAQETQYF. The variable domain in full, with the rest retrieved from reference TRBV7-9 and TRBJ2-5, is DTGVSQNPRHKITKRGQNVTFRCDPISEHNRLYWYRQTLGQGPEFLTYFQNEAQLEKSRLLSDRFSAERPKGSFSTLEIQRTEQGDSAMYLCASSLGETSGGAQETQYFGPGTRLLVL.

The rearrangement joins TRBV2 to TRBJ1-2, with no clear D. The germline V and J ends were trimmed by 7 bases and 7 bases, with 13 bases remaining between them. The CDR3 runs 12 residues. CDR1 and CDR2 (germline): SNHLY, FYNNEI. The CDR3 sequence is CASNTGLGGYTF. CDR3 bases: TGTGCCAGCAACACGGGTCTGGGTGGCTACACCTTC.

On this clone itself: Other DNA sequences within the sample encode an identical CDR3. The chain carries TRBV6-5 and TRBJ1-2; possible D gene TRBD1, 5 bases. Trimming left V 5 bases short and J 8 bases short, with 18 bases between. CDR3 length: 14 amino acids. CDR1 MNHEY and CDR2 SVGAGI come from the germline V gene. CDR3 coding DNA: TGTGCCAGCAGTCCCGTGACGGGGGTGTTGGGCTACACCTTC. This codes for CASSPVTGVLGYTF.

The V and J genes are TRBV7-3 and TRBJ2-7; 11 bases match TRBD2. Germline CDR1 reads SGHTA; CDR2 reads FQGTGA. The ends lost 5 bases at V and 6 bases at J; junction bases unmatched: 9. CDR3 size: 15 residues. The CDR3 region has the DNA TGTGCCAGCAGCCCCAAGACTAGCGGGGCGGCCGAGCAGTACTTC. It translates to CASSPKTSGAAEQYF.

The chain carries TRBV2 and TRBJ1-6; the D is unclear. This CDR3 has 18 residues. V was clipped by 1 base and J by 4 bases, with 17 bases between them. Per germline, CDR1 SNHLY and CDR2 FYNNEI. DNA of the CDR3: TGTGCCAGCAGTGAAGGAGGGTACCGCATACTTTATAATTCACCCCTCCACTTT. Translated: CASSEGGYRILYNSPLHF. The full variable domain, rest sourced from reference TRBV2 and TRBJ1-6, is EPEVTQTPSHQVTQMGQEVILRCVPISNHLYFYWYRQILGQKVEFLVSFYNNEISEKSEIFDDQFSVERPDGSNFTLKIRSTKLEDSAMYFCASSEGGYRILYNSPLHFGNGTRLTVT.

As regards this clone: Likely a read error: the CDR3 ends without its conserved phenylalanine or tryptophan. The CDR3: CASSEGLAGSTRKNEQYL. CDR3 nucleotide sequence: TGTGCCAGCAGTGAGGGACTAGCGGGGTCAACCAGAAAGAACGAGCAGTACCTC. This rearrangement joins TRBV6-1 to TRBJ2-7; 13 bases align to TRBD2. With 3 bases clipped from V and 5 bases from J, the junction kept 13 bases outside the gene matches. Germline CDR1 MNHNS, CDR2 SASEGT. CDR3 length: 18 amino acids.